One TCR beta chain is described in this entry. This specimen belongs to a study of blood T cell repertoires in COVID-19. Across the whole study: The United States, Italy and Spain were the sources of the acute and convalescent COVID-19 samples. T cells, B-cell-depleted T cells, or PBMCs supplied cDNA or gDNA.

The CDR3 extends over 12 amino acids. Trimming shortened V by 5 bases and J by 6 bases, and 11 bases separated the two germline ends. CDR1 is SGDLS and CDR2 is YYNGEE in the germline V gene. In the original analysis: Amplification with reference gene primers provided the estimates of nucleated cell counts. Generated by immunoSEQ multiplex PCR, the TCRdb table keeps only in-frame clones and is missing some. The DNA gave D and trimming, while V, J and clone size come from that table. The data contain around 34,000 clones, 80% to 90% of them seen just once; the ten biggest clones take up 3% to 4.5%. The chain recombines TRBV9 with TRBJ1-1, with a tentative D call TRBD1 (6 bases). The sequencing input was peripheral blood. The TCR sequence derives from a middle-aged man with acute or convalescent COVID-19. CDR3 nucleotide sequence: TGTGCCAGCAGTTCTAAGGGGGCTGAAGCTTTCTTT. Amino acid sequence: CASSSKGAEAFF.